This T cell receptor (beta chain) was profiled in a study of blood T cell repertoires in COVID-19. As for the study in general: Spain, Italy and the United States supplied samples that represented acute and convalescent COVID-19.

The J segment lost 5 bases and the V segment lost 5 bases, leaving 7 bases of the junction unmatched. The CDR3 totals 14 residues. Germline CDR1 and CDR2: SGHTA and FQGNSA. In the authors' workflow: Researchers report that nucleated cell counts were estimated from reference gene primer amplification. The protocol was immunoSEQ multiplex PCR, while the TCRdb copy is restricted to in-frame clones and leaves out a portion. V and J calls and clone size are copied from that table; D and trimming were computed from the DNA. This sample has roughly 18,000 clones; around 80% occur once, and the top ten carry about 10%.

The source is a man older than 75 with acute or convalescent COVID-19. The chain carries TRBV7-2 and TRBJ2-5, with 8 bases lining up with TRBD2. Sequencing used peripheral blood. The CDR3 DNA sequence: TGTGCCAGCAGCCCCCTGGGCGGGGGGGAGACCCAGTACTTC. This translates into CASSPLGGGETQYF.